The rows below give T cell receptor beta chains drawn from one sample of a study of CD8 T cells in ankylosing spondylitis. Each CDR3 protein gets one entry after TCRdb re-called the 5' RACE reads with MiXCR. The data show 200,000 or so distinct CDR3 sequences, around 13% seen once. Input material: blood, either unsorted or a sorted T cell fraction (not recorded which). The receptors come from a female donor with ankylosing spondylitis or in good health (not recorded which). CDR3s leave out the opening cysteine and the closing phenylalanine or tryptophan. D genes are given only for firm matches.

cdr3_length	v_call	j_call	d_call	cdr3_aa
11	TRBV10-3	TRBJ1-6	.	AISGGDNSPLH
11	TRBV30	TRBJ2-1	TRBD2	AWSLGLENGQF
13	TRBV7-2	TRBJ1-2	.	ASSSGYPTKYGYT
15	TRBV14	TRBJ2-1	.	ASSPHAAALGYNEQF
18	TRBV12-3/TRBV12-4	TRBJ1-5	.	ASSLRPATAIRYSNQPQH
11	TRBV20-1	TRBJ2-1	TRBD1	SAGDRDYNEQF
16	TRBV4-2	TRBJ1-5	.	ASSHSGGPGGSNQPQH
14	TRBV7-9	TRBJ2-7	TRBD2	ASSSSPSGRRYEQY
15	TRBV27	TRBJ1-3	TRBD1	ASSPRTGGNSGNTIY
13	TRBV12-3/TRBV12-4	TRBJ2-3	.	ASSFSGSRTDTQY
12	TRBV18	TRBJ2-7	.	ASSPRLGDYEQY
14	TRBV12-3/TRBV12-4	TRBJ1-1	TRBD1	ASSLEGRGPNTEAF
13	TRBV5-1	TRBJ2-7	.	ASSLSGPRPYEQY
12	TRBV7-2	TRBJ1-3	.	ASSLFGAGNTIY
9	TRBV10-3	TRBJ2-2	.	AIHRSGELF
13	TRBV12-3/TRBV12-4	TRBJ2-2	TRBD2	ASSPIAGVVGELF
14	TRBV15	TRBJ1-2	.	ATSRDDTGGNYGYT
11	TRBV7-2	TRBJ2-3	.	ASSPFASDTQY
13	TRBV5-6	TRBJ1-2	TRBD1	ASKLTGLNAFGYT
10	TRBV29-1	TRBJ1-2	.	SVRDLNYGYT
13	TRBV20-1	TRBJ2-7	TRBD2	SARERGREGYEQY
11	TRBV29-1	TRBJ2-5	TRBD2	SASGRAQETQY
14	TRBV4-1	TRBJ1-3	.	ASSQGLRETGNTIY
15	TRBV5-1	TRBJ2-3	.	ASSLEGSQRSEDTQY
13	TRBV28	TRBJ1-2	.	ASSLSLGGAYGYT
12	TRBV2	TRBJ1-5	.	ASSLTGVKQPQH
13	TRBV11-2	TRBJ2-7	TRBD2	ASSPRASGAYEQY
14	TRBV7-2	TRBJ2-7	TRBD2	ASSLGLAGGRHEQY
11	TRBV27	TRBJ2-3	.	ASSLWWGDTQY
10	TRBV11-2	TRBJ2-7	.	ASRAGTVSQY
13	TRBV12-3/TRBV12-4	TRBJ1-5	.	ASSSLDRGNQPQH
10	TRBV5-1	TRBJ2-3	.	ASGRSTDTQY
13	TRBV18	TRBJ2-7	TRBD2	ASSPPSGGTYEQY
11	TRBV18	TRBJ1-2	.	ASSLDGWRGYT
12	TRBV6-2/TRBV6-3	TRBJ2-4	TRBD2	ASGGRAVENIQY
12	TRBV30	TRBJ2-1	.	AWMDIGTANEQF
12	TRBV27	TRBJ2-3	.	ASSLVGLQGTQY
13	TRBV2	TRBJ2-2	.	ASRQETVNTGELF
11	TRBV12-3/TRBV12-4	TRBJ1-2	.	ASSLKPNYGYT
13	TRBV7-9	TRBJ2-2	.	ASSLQRAEAGELF
12	TRBV12-3/TRBV12-4	TRBJ2-1	.	AIGEGTQHNEQF
13	TRBV12-3/TRBV12-4	TRBJ1-1	.	ASSHEFKLNTEAF
11	TRBV20-1	TRBJ1-5	.	SAKESSNQPQH
12	TRBV29-1	TRBJ1-2	TRBD1	SASGTGGGYGYT
11	TRBV12-3/TRBV12-4	TRBJ1-4	.	ASRPTGLEKLF
12	TRBV5-1	TRBJ2-7	TRBD1	ASSSQGAGYEQY
15	TRBV9	TRBJ1-3	.	ASSVDLSSNSGNTIY
12	TRBV7-8	TRBJ2-3	TRBD1	ASRPGQITDTQY
13	TRBV11-2	TRBJ2-1	TRBD2	ASSLGTLAGDEQF
11	TRBV7-2	TRBJ2-2	.	ASSNPYTGELF
12	TRBV10-3	TRBJ1-6	.	AISAGQRNSPLH
18	TRBV6-2/TRBV6-3	TRBJ2-7	TRBD1	ASKTMGPGQGSLPSHEQY
14	TRBV6-5	TRBJ2-7	.	ASSSSRAGESYEQY
11	TRBV3-1	TRBJ2-6	.	AVERSGANVLT